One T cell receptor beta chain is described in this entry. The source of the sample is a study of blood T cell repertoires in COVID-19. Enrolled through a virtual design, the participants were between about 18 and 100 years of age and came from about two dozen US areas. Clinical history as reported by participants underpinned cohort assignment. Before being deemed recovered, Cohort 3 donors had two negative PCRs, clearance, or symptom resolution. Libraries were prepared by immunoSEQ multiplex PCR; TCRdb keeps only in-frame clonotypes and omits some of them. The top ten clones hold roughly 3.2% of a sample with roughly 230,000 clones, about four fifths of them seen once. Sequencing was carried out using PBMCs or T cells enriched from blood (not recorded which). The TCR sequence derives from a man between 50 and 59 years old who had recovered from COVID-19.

The CDR3 here is CASSLPPLIGNTEAFF. The CDR3, as DNA: TGTGCCAGCAGTTTACCGCCCCTAATTGGGAACACTGAAGCTTTCTTT. J is TRBJ1-1 and V is TRBV28; D is unresolved. The germline V gene has CDR1 MDHEN and CDR2 SYDVKM. Trimming removed 2 bases from V and 1 base from J, with 14 bases in between. There are 16 residues in the CDR3.